The clone carrying this T cell receptor beta chain has at least ten counts. Its antigen is not identified. This entry is derived from a study of T cell repertoires in cytomegalovirus infection. Points from the study as a whole: Ex vivo, HLA-C-restricted CMV-specific TCR beta clonotypes prevailed over the rest of the response.

CDR3 size: 15 residues. The ends lost 2 bases at V and 5 bases at J; junction bases unmatched: 5. Germline V lookup: CDR1 MRHNA, CDR2 SNTAGT. TCRdb used MiXCR to reprocess the reads, holding one entry per CDR3 protein. Of 350,000 to 550,000 distinct CDR3 sequences listed, approximately 32% are singletons. Material for sequencing was PBMCs. The rearrangement uses TRBV6-4 and TRBJ2-1, with TRBD2 identical over 8 bases. The sequence was collected from a human donor in good health (CMV status not recorded). Some clones in this sample may be carry-over from other donors' samples. The CDR3 DNA reads TGTGCCAGCAGTGACCGGGGGGGCACCCACAATGAGCAGTTCTTC. Translated, it gives CASSDRGGTHNEQFF.